This T cell receptor (beta chain) derives from a study of OX40 agonist ivuxolimab in advanced cancers. Study-wide background: Each patient was given ivuxolimab into a vein every 2 weeks, at 0.01 to 10 mg/kg.

Profiled with immunoSEQ multiplex PCR; TCRdb holds only in-frame clones, not every one. The repertoire holds roughly 110,000 clones, with approximately 90% as singletons. The CDR3 totals 18 residues. With V trimmed by 0 bases and J by 0 bases, 8 bases remained unmatched. CDR1 and CDR2 (germline): SGHRS, YFSETQ. To note about this clone: No antigen is known for it.

Study-wide points: Among patients with partial responses at 0.1-3.0 mg/kg, clonal expansion was among the lowest. Nonresponders, in some cases, also had low normalized T-cell clonal expansion. Specificity for antigen went undetermined in the expanded peripheral T cells.

The receptor was isolated from an adult with an advanced solid tumor such as melanoma, head and neck, liver or kidney cancer. This specimen consisted of CD4+ or CD8+ T cells sorted from blood, obtained in a trial of the OX40 agonist ivuxolimab. The J gene is TRBJ2-3, the V gene TRBV5-1, with 9 bases matching TRBD2. For the CDR3, the DNA is TGCGCCAGCAGCTTGGGCGGGAGGGCCCAATCTAGCACAGATACGCAGTATTTT. Translation: CASSLGGRAQSSTDTQYF.